Following are 10 T cell receptor beta chains from one sample sequenced in a study of cytomegalovirus exposure and HLA in healthy donors. PCR was performed using 60 Vbeta and 13 Jbeta primers. TCRdb's table, derived via immunoSEQ multiplex PCR, lists solely in-frame clones and lacks some. The table records 160,000 or so clones, 86% of them present only once. The sample was PBMCs. These receptors all stem from a woman aged 18-29 years in good health and CMV-seronegative.

The gene calls are TRBV15 and TRBJ2-3; TRBD1 is a possible D gene (5 bases). Trimming removed 0 bases at V and 1 base at J, with 11 bases between. The CDR3 runs 16 residues. Germline CDR1 reads LNHNV; CDR2 reads YYDKDF (reference sequence). CDR3 DNA sequence: TGTGCCACCAGCAGAGATCAGGGTTTCGGCACAGATACGCAGTATTTT. Amino acid sequence: CATSRDQGFGTDTQYF.

The chain recombines TRBV7-2 with TRBJ1-1, with D uncertain. The V gene's germline CDR1 is SGHTA and CDR2 FQGNSA. Trimming took off 5 bases at V and 7 bases at J, with 14 bases between the two ends. This CDR3 comprises 13 residues. The CDR3 nucleotides read TGTGCCAGCAGCCCCTCGTTTCCCTTTGAAGCTTTCTTT. This encodes CASSPSFPFEAFF. The whole variable domain, filled in from reference TRBV7-2 and TRBJ1-1, reads GAGVSQSPSNKVTEKGKDVELRCDPISGHTALYWYRQSLGQGLEFLIYFQGNSAPDKSGLPSDRFSAERTGGSVSTLTIQRTQQEDSAVYLCASSPSFPFEAFFGQGTRLTVV.

This clone was seen a handful of times. This chain connects TRBV4-1 to TRBJ1-1; D may be TRBD1 (6 bases). CDR3 length equals 15 residues. Germline CDR1 reads MGHRA; CDR2 reads YSYEKL. V was shortened by 0 bases and J by 1 base, with 9 bases between the two germline ends. CDR3 protein: CASSQEPQGNTEAFF. CDR3 bases: TGCGCCAGCAGCCAAGAGCCACAGGGGAACACTGAAGCTTTCTTT.

The sample holds a few counts of this clone. The chain carries TRBV5-6 and TRBJ2-7; TRBD1 matches 7 bases. The CDR3 covers 13 residues. Trimming took 4 bases from V and 3 from J; bases not matched to a gene: 4. Germline CDR1 reads SGHDT; CDR2 reads YYEEEE. As DNA, the CDR3 is TGTGCCAGCAGCCGGGACAGAAACTACGAGCAGTACTTC. Translation gives CASSRDRNYEQYF.

The chain combines TRBV5-1 with TRBJ1-1, with D tentatively TRBD1 (6 bases). V lost 0 bases and J lost 1, with 13 bases in between. This CDR3 contains 16 residues. Germline values: CDR1 SGHRS, CDR2 YFSETQ. The CDR3 bases are TGCGCCAGCAGCTTGGACACCGGGGGGGCGAACACTGAAGCTTTCTTT. The encoded protein is CASSLDTGGANTEAFF. Supplemented by reference TRBV5-1 and TRBJ1-1, the full variable domain reads KAGVTQTPRYLIKTRGQQVTLSCSPISGHRSVSWYQQTPGQGLQFLFEYFSETQRNKGNFPGRFSGRQFSNSRSEMNVSTLELGDSALYLCASSLDTGGANTEAFFGQGTRLTVV.

The CDR3 coding sequence is TGTGCCAGCAGCCCAACTAACACTGAAGCTTTCTTT. Protein: CASSPTNTEAFF. The V gene is TRBV2, the J gene TRBJ1-1; no definite D call. CDR3 length: 12 amino acids. From germline, CDR1 is SNHLY and CDR2 FYNNEI. V was clipped by 6 bases and J by 2 bases, with 7 bases between them.

The chain couples TRBV7-7 to TRBJ1-2; 7 bases match TRBD1. The CDR3 spans 15 residues. Per germline, CDR1 SSHAT and CDR2 FNYEAQ (reference sequence). V trimming: 8 bases; J trimming: 4 bases; junction bases outside the gene matches: 13. Here the CDR3 reads CASLSLPDRAYGYTF. CDR3 sequence (DNA): TGTGCCAGCTTATCCCTCCCCGACAGGGCCTATGGCTACACCTTC.

This clone was observed a few times. The V call is TRBV28, the J call TRBJ2-7, with D tentatively TRBD1 (5 bases). Germline CDR1 MDHEN, CDR2 SYDVKM. The CDR3 extends over 15 amino acids. V lost 5 bases and J lost 5, with 19 bases in between. The CDR3 bases are TGTGCCAGCAGTATTAGGGGCACAAGTTTCGACGAGCAGTACTTC. Amino acid sequence: CASSIRGTSFDEQYF.

The rearrangement uses TRBV5-8 and TRBJ1-1; D is uncertain. This CDR3 contains 15 residues. Looked up from germline, CDR1 is SGHTS and CDR2 is YDEGEE. Trimming stripped 6 bases from V and 0 bases from J, with 15 bases between. The chain's CDR3 is CASTTSGGMNTEAFF. The CDR3 nucleotides are TGTGCCAGCACCACCTCGGGAGGCATGAACACTGAAGCTTTCTTT.

The chain is built from TRBV7-2 and TRBJ2-2; D is perhaps TRBD2 (6 bases). V shed 5 bases and J shed 1 base, with 14 bases lying between them. This CDR3 has 16 residues. Per the germline V gene, CDR1 is SGHTA and CDR2 is FQGNSA. Here the CDR3 reads CASSLLRRGNTGELFF. The CDR3 bases are TGTGCCAGCAGCCTGCTGAGGCGGGGGAACACCGGGGAGCTGTTTTTT.